This TCR beta chain was captured by sequencing in a study of OX40 agonist ivuxolimab in advanced cancers. Looking at the study overall: Mean age around 60 years, range roughly 20 to 85; around 80% male.

Germline CDR1 is SGHAT and CDR2 is FQNNGV. J was trimmed by 5 bases and V by 5 bases; bases with no gene match: 10. CDR3 length equals 16 residues. Profiling relied on immunoSEQ multiplex PCR, and the TCRdb table lists in-frame clones only, not all of them. The sample carries 25,000 to 30,000 clones, around 79% recorded once. J is TRBJ2-5 and V is TRBV11-2, with 11 bases lining up with TRBD1. The specimen comprised CD4+ or CD8+ T cells sorted from blood, sampled in a trial of the OX40 agonist ivuxolimab. The source is an adult with an advanced solid tumor such as melanoma, head and neck, liver or kidney cancer. Here the CDR3 DNA reads TGTGCCAGCAGCCTACGGACAGGGGGCGTCAAGGAGACCCAGTACTTC. Translation gives CASSLRTGGVKETQYF.